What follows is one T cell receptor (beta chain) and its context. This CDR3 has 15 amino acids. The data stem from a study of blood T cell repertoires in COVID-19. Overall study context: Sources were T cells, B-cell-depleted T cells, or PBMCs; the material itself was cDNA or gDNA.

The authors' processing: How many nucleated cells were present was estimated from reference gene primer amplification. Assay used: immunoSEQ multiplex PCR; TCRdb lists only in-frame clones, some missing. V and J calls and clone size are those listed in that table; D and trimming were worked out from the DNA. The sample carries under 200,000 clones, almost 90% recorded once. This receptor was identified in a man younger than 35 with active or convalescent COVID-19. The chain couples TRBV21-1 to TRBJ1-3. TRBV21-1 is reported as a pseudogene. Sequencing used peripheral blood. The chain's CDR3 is CASSKGQRSGNTIYF. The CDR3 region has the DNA TGTGCCAGCAGCAAAGGGCAGCGCTCTGGAAACACCATATATTTT.